This TCR beta chain is from a study of CD8+ T cells in alopecia areata. Study-wide context: Tofacitinib exposure lasted 6 to 18 months, followed by 6 months off drug. Study-wide findings and caveats: Especially in alopecia totalis/universalis, lesional scalp showed greater clonality than normal scalp did. Expanded CD8+ clones among the top 100, as well as scalp clonality, were significantly decreased by tofacitinib. Scalp samples also yield sequences of resident alphabeta T cells from normal skin.

For this clone: The antigen is undetermined.

The germline V gene encodes CDR1 DFQATT and CDR2 SNEGSKA (reference sequence). The germline V and J ends were trimmed by 3 bases and 3 bases, with 6 bases remaining between them. The CDR3 runs to 11 residues. Treatment defined: oral pan-JAK inhibitor, 5-10 mg twice daily. Extraction of RNA preceded its reverse transcription into cDNA, which served as the sequencing template. The data were produced by immunoSEQ multiplex PCR, yet TCRdb's version contains in-frame clones alone and is incomplete. The sample gives 150,000 to 200,000 clones, 45% to 75% of which show up once; roughly 3.3% is in the top ten.

V and J are TRBV20-1 and TRBJ2-7; no definite D call. Specimen: CD4+ T cells sorted from blood, collected at week 4, from a patient treated with tofacitinib. This clonotype originated in a human donor with alopecia areata. The CDR3 loop reads CSASQYYEQYF. For the CDR3, the DNA is TGCAGTGCTAGCCAGTACTACGAGCAGTACTTC.